This T cell receptor beta chain was sequenced in a study of regulatory T cells in long-lasting Graves disease. Study as a whole: Newly diagnosed Graves' patients took antithyroid drugs under 3 months.

Note on this clonotype: Antigen: not known.

This CDR3 spans 14 amino acids. Germline V gives CDR1 SGHRS, CDR2 YFSETQ. V lost 7 bases, J lost 0 bases, and 11 bases lay in between. Points from the study as a whole: Patients whose Graves' disease persisted exhibited lower TCR diversity than those newly diagnosed. TRBV28, TRBJ1-2 and TRBJ2-5 emerged as the favored segments in persistent disease.

Both iRepertoire HTBI primers and Arm-PCR of CDR3 regions were used to build the TCR beta libraries. In TCRdb, the multiplex PCR reads were re-called with MiXCR into one record per CDR3 protein. In the table there are over 500,000 distinct CDR3 sequences, under 20% of which are singletons. Regarding time point: newly diagnosed GD, antithyroid drugs for less than 3 months. Extracted PBMC RNA gave rise to the TCR library. In addition, the sample was reused for a study of T cells in Graves' hyperthyroidism and ophthalmopathy. This second report adds: Among thyroid clonotypes expanded above 0.001, most also appeared in blood.

Sequencing was performed on peripheral blood mononuclear cells (PBMCs), taken at new diagnosis, from a patient treated with antithyroid drugs. The rearrangement uses TRBV5-1 and TRBJ2-1; D is undetermined. The receptor was derived from a woman aged 25 to 39 with Graves disease. The CDR3 DNA reads TGCGCCAGCTGCCCTGGAAACTCCTACAATGAGCAGTTCTTC. Protein sequence: CASCPGNSYNEQFF.